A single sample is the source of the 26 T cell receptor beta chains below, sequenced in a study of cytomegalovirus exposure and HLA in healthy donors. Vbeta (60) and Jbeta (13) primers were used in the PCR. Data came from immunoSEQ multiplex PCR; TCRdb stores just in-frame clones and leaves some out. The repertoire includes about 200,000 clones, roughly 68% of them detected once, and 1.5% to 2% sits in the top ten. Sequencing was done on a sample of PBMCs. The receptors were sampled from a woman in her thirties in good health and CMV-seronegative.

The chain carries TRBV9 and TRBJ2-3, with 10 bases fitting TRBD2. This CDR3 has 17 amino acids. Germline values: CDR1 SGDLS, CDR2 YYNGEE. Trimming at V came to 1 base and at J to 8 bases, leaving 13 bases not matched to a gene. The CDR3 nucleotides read TGTGCCAGCAGCGTAAACCCTCTAGCGGGAGTTGGGGCTACGCAGTATTTT. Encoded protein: CASSVNPLAGVGATQYF.

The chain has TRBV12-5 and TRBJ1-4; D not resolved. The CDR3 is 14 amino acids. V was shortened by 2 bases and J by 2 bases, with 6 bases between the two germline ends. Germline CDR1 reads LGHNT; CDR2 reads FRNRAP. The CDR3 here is CASGLSGTNEKLFF. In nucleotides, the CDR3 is TGTGCTAGTGGTTTGTCGGGGACTAATGAAAAACTGTTTTTT.

This chain's CDR3 is CASRGLGQGHEQYF. CDR3 coding DNA: TGTGCCAGTAGAGGTCTGGGACAGGGCCACGAGCAGTACTTC. This rearrangement joins TRBV19 to TRBJ2-7; TRBD1 matches at 9 bases. The CDR3 is 14 amino acids. The junction had 8 bases not matched to a gene; V was cut back by 6 bases and J by 5 bases. Germline values: CDR1 LNHDA, CDR2 SQIVND (reference sequence). Using reference TRBV19 and TRBJ2-7 for the parts outside the CDR3, the full variable domain is DGGITQSPKYLFRKEGQNVTLSCEQNLNHDAMYWYRQDPGQGLRLIYYSQIVNDFQKGDIAEGYSVSREKKESFPLTVTSAQKNPTAFYLCASRGLGQGHEQYFGPGTRLTVT.

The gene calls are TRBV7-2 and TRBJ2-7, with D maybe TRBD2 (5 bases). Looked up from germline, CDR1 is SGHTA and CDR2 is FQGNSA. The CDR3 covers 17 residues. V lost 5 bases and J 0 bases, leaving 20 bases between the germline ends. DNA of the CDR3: TGTGCCAGCAGCCGTGGAAGGACTCTCTTGAGCTCCTACGAGCAGTACTTC. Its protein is CASSRGRTLLSSYEQYF.

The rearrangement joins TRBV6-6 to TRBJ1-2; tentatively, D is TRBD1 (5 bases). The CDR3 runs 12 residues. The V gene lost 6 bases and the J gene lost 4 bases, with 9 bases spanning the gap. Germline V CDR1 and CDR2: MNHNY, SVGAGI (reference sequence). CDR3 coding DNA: TGTGCCAGCAGCCGGGGGATCTATGGCTACACCTTC. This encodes CASSRGIYGYTF.

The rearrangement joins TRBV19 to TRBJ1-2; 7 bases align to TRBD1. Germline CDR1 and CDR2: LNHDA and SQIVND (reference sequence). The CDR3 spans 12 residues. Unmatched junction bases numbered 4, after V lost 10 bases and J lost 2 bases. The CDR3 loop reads CATGQANYGYTF. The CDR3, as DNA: TGTGCCACAGGACAGGCGAACTATGGCTACACCTTC.

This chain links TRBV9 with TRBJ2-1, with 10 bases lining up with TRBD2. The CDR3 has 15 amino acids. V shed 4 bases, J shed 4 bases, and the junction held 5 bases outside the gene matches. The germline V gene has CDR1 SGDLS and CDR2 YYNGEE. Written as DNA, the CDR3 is TGTGCCAGCAGCTCCCAGCGGGAGGGTTACAATGAGCAGTTCTTC. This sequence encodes CASSSQREGYNEQFF. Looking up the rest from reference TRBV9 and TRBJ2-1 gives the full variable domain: DSGVTQTPKHLITATGQRVTLRCSPRSGDLSVYWYQQSLDQGLQFLIQYYNGEERAKGNILERFSAQQFPDLHSELNLSSLELGDSALYFCASSSQREGYNEQFFGPGTRLTVL.

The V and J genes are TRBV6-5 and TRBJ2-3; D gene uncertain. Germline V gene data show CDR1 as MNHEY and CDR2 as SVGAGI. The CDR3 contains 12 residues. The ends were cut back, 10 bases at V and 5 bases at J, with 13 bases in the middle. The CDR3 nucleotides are TGTGCCACCTCGCCAACTGGAGATACGCAGTATTTT. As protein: CATSPTGDTQYF.

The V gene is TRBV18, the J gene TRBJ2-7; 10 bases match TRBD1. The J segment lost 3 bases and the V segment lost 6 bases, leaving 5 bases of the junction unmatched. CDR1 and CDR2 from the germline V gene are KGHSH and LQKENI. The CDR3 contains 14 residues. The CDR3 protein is CASSSGQGSYEQYF. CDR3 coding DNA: TGTGCCAGCTCGTCGGGACAGGGGAGCTACGAGCAGTACTTC.

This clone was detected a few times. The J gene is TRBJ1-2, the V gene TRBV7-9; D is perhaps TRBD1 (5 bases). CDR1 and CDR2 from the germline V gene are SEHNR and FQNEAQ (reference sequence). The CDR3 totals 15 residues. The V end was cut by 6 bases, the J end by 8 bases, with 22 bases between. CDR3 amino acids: CASSFLQGLGGGYTF. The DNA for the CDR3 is TGTGCCAGCAGTTTCCTCCAGGGTCTCGGGGGAGGCTACACCTTC. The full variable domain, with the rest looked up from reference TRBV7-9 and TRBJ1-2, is DTGVSQNPRHKITKRGQNVTFRCDPISEHNRLYWYRQTLGQGPEFLTYFQNEAQLEKSRLLSDRFSAERPKGSFSTLEIQRTEQGDSAMYLCASSFLQGLGGGYTFGSGTRLTVV.

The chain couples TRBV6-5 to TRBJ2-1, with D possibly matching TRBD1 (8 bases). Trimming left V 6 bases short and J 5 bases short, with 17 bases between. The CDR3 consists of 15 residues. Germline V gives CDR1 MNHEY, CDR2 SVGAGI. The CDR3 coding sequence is TGTGCCAGCAGCAACACAGGGGGGGTAGACAATGAGCAGTTCTTC. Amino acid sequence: CASSNTGGVDNEQFF.

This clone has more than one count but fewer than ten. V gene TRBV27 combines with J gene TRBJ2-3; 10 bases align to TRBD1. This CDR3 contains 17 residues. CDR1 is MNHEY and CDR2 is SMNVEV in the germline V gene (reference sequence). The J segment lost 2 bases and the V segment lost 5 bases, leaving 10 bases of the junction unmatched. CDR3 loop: CASSQAGTGAITDTQYF. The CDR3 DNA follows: TGTGCCAGCAGTCAAGCCGGGACAGGGGCCATCACAGATACGCAGTATTTT.

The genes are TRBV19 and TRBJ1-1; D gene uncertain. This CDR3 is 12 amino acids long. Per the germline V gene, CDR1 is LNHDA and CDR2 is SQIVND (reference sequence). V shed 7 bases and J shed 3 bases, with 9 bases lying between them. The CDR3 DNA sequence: TGTGCCAGTATTGGGCCGGACACTGAAGCTTTCTTT. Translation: CASIGPDTEAFF.

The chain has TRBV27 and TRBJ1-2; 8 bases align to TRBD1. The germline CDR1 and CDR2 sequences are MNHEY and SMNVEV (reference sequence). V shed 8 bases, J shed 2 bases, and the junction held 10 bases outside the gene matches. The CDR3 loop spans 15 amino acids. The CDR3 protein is CASLGTQGANYGYTF. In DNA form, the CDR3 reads TGTGCCAGCCTAGGAACGCAGGGGGCAAACTATGGCTACACCTTC.

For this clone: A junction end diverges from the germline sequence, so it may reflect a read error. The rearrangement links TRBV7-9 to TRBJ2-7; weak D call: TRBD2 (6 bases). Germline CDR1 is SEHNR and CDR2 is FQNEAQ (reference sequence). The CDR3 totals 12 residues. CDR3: CSSSLSGYEQYF. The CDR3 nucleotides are TGTTCCAGCAGCCTTAGCGGTTACGAGCAGTACTTC.

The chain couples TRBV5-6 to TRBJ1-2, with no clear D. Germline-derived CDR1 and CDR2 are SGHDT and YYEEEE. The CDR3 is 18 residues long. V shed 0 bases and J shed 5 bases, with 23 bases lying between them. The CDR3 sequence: CASSLERIKYSHPYGYTF. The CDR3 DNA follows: TGTGCCAGCAGCTTGGAAAGGATCAAGTACAGCCATCCTTATGGCTACACCTTC.

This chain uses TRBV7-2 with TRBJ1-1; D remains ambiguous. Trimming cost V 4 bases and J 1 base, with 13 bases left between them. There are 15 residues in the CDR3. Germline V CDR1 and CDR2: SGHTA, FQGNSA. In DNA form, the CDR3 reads TGTGCCAGCAGCTCGCTCAGGATGGAGAACACTGAAGCTTTCTTT. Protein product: CASSSLRMENTEAFF.

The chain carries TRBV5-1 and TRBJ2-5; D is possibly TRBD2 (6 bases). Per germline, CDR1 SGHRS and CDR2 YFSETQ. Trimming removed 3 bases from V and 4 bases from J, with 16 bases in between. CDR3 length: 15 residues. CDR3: CASSSGTVTRETQYF. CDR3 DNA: TGCGCCAGCAGCTCGGGGACCGTGACTAGAGAGACCCAGTACTTC. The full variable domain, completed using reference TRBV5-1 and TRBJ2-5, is KAGVTQTPRYLIKTRGQQVTLSCSPISGHRSVSWYQQTPGQGLQFLFEYFSETQRNKGNFPGRFSGRQFSNSRSEMNVSTLELGDSALYLCASSSGTVTRETQYFGPGTRLLVL.

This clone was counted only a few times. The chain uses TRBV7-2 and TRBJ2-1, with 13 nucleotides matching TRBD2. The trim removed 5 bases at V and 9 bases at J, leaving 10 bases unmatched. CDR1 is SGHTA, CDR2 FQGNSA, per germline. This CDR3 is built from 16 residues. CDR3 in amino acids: CASSRPGTSGIAEQFF. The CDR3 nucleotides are TGTGCCAGCAGCAGACCCGGGACTAGCGGGATCGCTGAGCAGTTCTTC.

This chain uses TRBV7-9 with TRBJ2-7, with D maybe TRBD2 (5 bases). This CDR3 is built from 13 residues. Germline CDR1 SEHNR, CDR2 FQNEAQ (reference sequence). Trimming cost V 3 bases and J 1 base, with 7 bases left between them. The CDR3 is CASSFEGSYEQYF. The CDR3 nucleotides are TGTGCCAGCAGCTTCGAGGGATCCTACGAGCAGTACTTC.

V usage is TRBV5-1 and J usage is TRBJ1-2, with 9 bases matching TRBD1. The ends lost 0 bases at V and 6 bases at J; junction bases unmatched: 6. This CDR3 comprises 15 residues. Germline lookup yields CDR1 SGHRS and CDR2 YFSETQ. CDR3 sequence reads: CASSLASGTGHGYTF. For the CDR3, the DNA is TGCGCCAGCAGCTTGGCCTCAGGGACAGGGCATGGCTACACCTTC.

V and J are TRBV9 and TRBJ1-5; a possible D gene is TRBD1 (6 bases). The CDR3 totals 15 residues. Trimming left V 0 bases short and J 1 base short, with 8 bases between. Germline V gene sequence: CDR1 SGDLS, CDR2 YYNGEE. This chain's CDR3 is CASSVGTVSNQPQHF. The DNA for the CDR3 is TGTGCCAGCAGCGTAGGGACAGTAAGCAATCAGCCCCAGCATTTT.

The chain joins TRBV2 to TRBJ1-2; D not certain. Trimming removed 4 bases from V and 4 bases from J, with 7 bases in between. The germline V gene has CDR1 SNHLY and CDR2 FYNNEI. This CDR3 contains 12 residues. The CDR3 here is CASSGEGYGYTF. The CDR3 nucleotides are TGTGCCAGCAGTGGGGAGGGCTATGGCTACACCTTC.

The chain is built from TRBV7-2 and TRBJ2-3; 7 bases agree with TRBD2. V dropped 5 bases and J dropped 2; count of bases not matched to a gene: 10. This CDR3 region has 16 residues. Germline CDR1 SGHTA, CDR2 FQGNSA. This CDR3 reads CASSLGLNLYTDTQYF. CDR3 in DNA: TGTGCCAGCAGCCTGGGACTAAACCTCTACACAGATACGCAGTATTTT.

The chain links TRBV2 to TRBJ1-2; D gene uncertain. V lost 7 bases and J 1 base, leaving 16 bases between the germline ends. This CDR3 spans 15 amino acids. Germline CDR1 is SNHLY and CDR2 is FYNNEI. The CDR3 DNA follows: TGTGCCAGCAAGGAGGGTCGAAGAAGTAACTATGGCTACACCTTC. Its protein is CASKEGRRSNYGYTF.

The DNA of the CDR3 is TGTGCCAGCAGTGAACAGGGGTGGGTAGACACTGAAGCTTTCTTT. It translates to CASSEQGWVDTEAFF. The chain employs TRBV27 and TRBJ1-1; 7 bases fit TRBD1. There are 15 residues in the CDR3. The V gene end was trimmed by 5 bases and the J gene end by 3 bases; junction bases not matched to a gene: 9. In germline, CDR1 is MNHEY, CDR2 SMNVEV (reference sequence).